This TCR beta chain is drawn from a study of blood T cell repertoires in COVID-19. The overall study: T cells, B-cell-depleted T cells, or PBMCs supplied cDNA or gDNA.

Using immunoSEQ multiplex PCR, the repertoire was profiled, and TCRdb retains in-frame clones only, with some absent. The sample holds some 460,000 clones, around 90% seen once. Participants, about 18 to 90 years old, spanned approximately 25 US areas. Participant-reported clinical history was the basis for cohort assignment. Trimming took off 0 bases at V and 7 bases at J, with 9 bases between the two ends. Germline V gene sequence: CDR1 SNHLY, CDR2 FYNNEI. The CDR3 is 13 amino acids. The rearrangement joins TRBV2 to TRBJ1-1; D unresolved. This clonotype was obtained from a woman between 18 and 30 years old with acute COVID-19. The sequencing sample was made of PBMCs or T cells enriched from blood (not recorded which). The CDR3 region is CASSEAEGSEAFF. The CDR3 nucleotides read TGTGCCAGCAGTGAAGCCGAAGGGAGTGAAGCTTTCTTT.